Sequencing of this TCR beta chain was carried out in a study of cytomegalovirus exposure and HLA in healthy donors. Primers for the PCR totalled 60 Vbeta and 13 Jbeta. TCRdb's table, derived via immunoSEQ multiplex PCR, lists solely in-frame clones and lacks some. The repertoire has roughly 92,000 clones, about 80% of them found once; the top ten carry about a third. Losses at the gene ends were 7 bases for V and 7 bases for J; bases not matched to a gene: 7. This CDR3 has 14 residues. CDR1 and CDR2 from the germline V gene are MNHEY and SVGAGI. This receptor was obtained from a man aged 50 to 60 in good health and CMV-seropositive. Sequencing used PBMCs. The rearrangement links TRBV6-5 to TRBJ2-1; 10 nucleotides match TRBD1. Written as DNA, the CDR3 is TGTGCCAGCACCGAGGACAGGGGGTTGAATGAGCAGTTCTTC. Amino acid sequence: CASTEDRGLNEQFF.